This TCR beta chain was captured in a study of T cell changes during pregnancy in multiple sclerosis. V was shortened by 0 bases and J by 3 bases, with 12 bases between the two germline ends. CDR3 length: 15 residues. Germline V gives CDR1 SGHNT, CDR2 YYREEE (reference sequence). Clones were sequenced by immunoSEQ multiplex PCR, and TCRdb holds only the in-frame ones, with some missing. This table holds 45,000 to 60,000 clones, around 92% found once. The source material was CD4+ T cells from peripheral blood mononuclear cells, sampled in the second trimester of pregnancy. The TCR originated in a female donor with multiple sclerosis, enrolled in a pregnancy study. V gene TRBV5-4 combines with J gene TRBJ1-2; D may be TRBD1 (6 bases). In DNA form, the CDR3 reads TGTGCCAGCAGCTTGGGAACAGGGTCGGACTATGGCTACACCTTC. Protein: CASSLGTGSDYGYTF.